This T cell receptor (beta chain) derives from a study of human T cells and chemical hapten exposure. Whole-study context: Per-sample TCR yields varied mainly from small pooled library volume differences. Study observations and caveats: Those TCRs sitting above 1 in 1000 frequency stayed the same with DPC sensitization.

Someone pulled total RNA out of unfractionated whole blood. Looked up from germline, CDR1 is MNHEY and CDR2 is SMNVEV (reference sequence). The CDR3 length is 12 residues. The V gene lost 7 bases and the J gene lost 6 bases, with 12 bases spanning the gap. The sample holds many counts of this clonotype. Its matching antigen is unknown. Individual cDNA molecules had unique molecular identifiers attached to them by the library. How the authors handled the data: Sample TCR counts, which ranged from roughly 23,224 to 750,000, had a median of approximately 96,000. TCRdb re-derived calls from the reads in MiXCR, one entry per CDR3 protein. TCRdb, not the authors, supplied the V and J calls. The table includes about 120,000 distinct CDR3 sequences, roughly 8.5% detected once.

Material for sequencing was whole blood. The rearrangement joins TRBV27 to TRBJ1-1; D is perhaps TRBD1 (5 bases). This receptor was identified in a human donor in good health. Some clones in this sample may be carry-over from other donors' samples. DNA of the CDR3: TGTGCCAGCAAGGGGTTACGGGCTGAAGCTTTCTTT. This encodes CASKGLRAEAFF.